These 23 T cell receptor beta chains came from one sample sequenced in a study of CD8 T cells in ankylosing spondylitis. TCRdb fed the 5' RACE reads into MiXCR, producing one record per CDR3 protein. The sample includes 300,000 to 350,000 distinct CDR3 sequences, 20% seen only once; the top ten take approximately 3.7%. Sequenced input: blood, either unsorted or a sorted T cell fraction (not recorded which). These receptors all come from a female donor with ankylosing spondylitis or in good health (not recorded which).

The V and J genes are TRBV4-3 and TRBJ2-2; perhaps TRBD2 as D (5 bases). This CDR3 region has 16 residues. The V end lost 0 bases, the J end lost 9 bases, and 17 bases lay between the germline ends. Per the germline V gene, CDR1 is LGHNA and CDR2 is YSLEER. The CDR3 DNA follows: TGCGCCAGCAGCCAAGAAGGAGGTGGAACTGGGCGGGAGCTGTTTTTT. Protein: CASSQEGGGTGRELFF.

The V and J genes are TRBV20-1 and TRBJ2-7; 9 nucleotides line up with TRBD2. Germline-derived CDR1 and CDR2 are DFQATT and SNEGSKA (reference sequence). V lost 2 bases and J lost 2; bases outside the gene matches: 7. CDR3 length: 15 amino acids. CDR3 bases: TGCAGTGCTAGACCGCTGGTAGCGGGGGCCTACGAGCAGTACTTC. It specifies CSARPLVAGAYEQYF.

The chain employs TRBV15 and TRBJ1-4; maybe TRBD1 (6 bases). This CDR3 region has 16 residues. The germline V gene has CDR1 LNHNV and CDR2 YYDKDF (reference sequence). The ends were cut back, 1 base at V and 10 bases at J, with 19 bases in the middle. DNA of the CDR3: TGTGCCACCAGCAGAGCAGGGGCAGGTACGTTAGGAAAACTGTTTTTT. Translated: CATSRAGAGTLGKLFF.

This clonotype has more than one count but fewer than ten. The CDR3 loop reads CASSPGPESTDTQYF. The CDR3 bases are TGTGCCAGCAGCCCCGGCCCCGAGAGCACAGATACGCAGTATTTT. V is TRBV11-3 and J is TRBJ2-3; unclear D gene. This CDR3 has 15 amino acids. The V and J ends lost 5 bases and 0 bases respectively, with 12 bases between them. The germline V gene has CDR1 SGHNT and CDR2 YENEEA. Variable domain in full (rest from reference TRBV11-3 and TRBJ2-3): EAGVVQSPRYKIIEKKQPVAFWCNPISGHNTLYWYLQNLGQGPELLIRYENEEAVDDSQLPKDRFSAERLKGVDSTLKIQPAELGDSAVYLCASSPGPESTDTQYFGPGTRLTVL.

The V gene is TRBV12-3 or TRBV12-4, the J gene TRBJ2-7; unclear D gene. The CDR3 is 12 residues long. Trimming removed 5 bases from V and 2 bases from J, with 7 bases in between. The CDR3 sequence: CASSPSPYEQYF. CDR3 in DNA: TGTGCCAGCAGTCCATCCCCCTACGAGCAGTACTTC.

This clonotype was picked up a small number of times. The genes are TRBV18 and TRBJ2-3; D gene unclear. Germline-derived CDR1 and CDR2 are KGHSH and LQKENI. The CDR3 spans 13 residues. The germline V and J ends were trimmed by 0 bases and 5 bases, with 6 bases remaining between them. DNA of the CDR3: TGTGCCAGCTCACCACCTCCGGGAGATACGCAGTATTTT. Its protein is CASSPPPGDTQYF. Variable domain in full (rest from reference TRBV18 and TRBJ2-3): NAGVMQNPRHLVRRRGQEARLRCSPMKGHSHVYWYRQLPEEGLKFMVYLQKENIIDESGMPKERFSAEFPKEGPSILRIQQVVRGDSAAYFCASSPPPGDTQYFGPGTRLTVL.

This sequence joins TRBV18 and TRBJ2-3, with 9 bases aligning to TRBD1. The CDR3 has 15 amino acids. Germline V lookup: CDR1 KGHSH, CDR2 LQKENI. V lost 5 bases and J lost 1; bases outside the gene matches: 4. CDR3 protein: CASSSTGGGTDTQYF. The CDR3 bases are TGTGCCAGCTCATCCACAGGGGGCGGCACAGATACGCAGTATTTT.

The chain is built from TRBV29-1 and TRBJ1-1, with D unclear. Germline CDR1 and CDR2: SQVTM and ANQGSEA. Trimming pared 7 bases from V and 5 bases from J, leaving 14 bases between. This CDR3 is 12 amino acids long. The CDR3 region is CSAGELGTEAFF. CDR3 DNA: TGCAGCGCTGGAGAATTGGGGACTGAAGCTTTCTTT.

Only a few counts were recorded for this clonotype. At one end the junction does not follow the germline gene, possibly because of a read error. V and J are TRBV20-1 and TRBJ2-1, with D unresolved. The CDR3 is 9 residues long. Germline CDR1 DFQATT, CDR2 SNEGSKA (reference sequence). In DNA, the CDR3 is TGCAGTGCTGGAGATGAGCAGTTCTTC. It is translated as CSAGDEQFF.

The gene calls are TRBV11-2 and TRBJ2-7; D possibly corresponds to TRBD2 (6 bases). This CDR3 comprises 15 residues. The V gene's germline CDR1 is SGHAT and CDR2 FQNNGV. V lost 3 bases and J 3 bases, leaving 15 bases between the germline ends. CDR3 residues: CASSFPGRLIYEQYF. The CDR3, as DNA: TGTGCCAGCAGCTTCCCCGGGAGACTCATCTACGAGCAGTACTTC.

V gene TRBV3-1 combines with J gene TRBJ2-3, with unresolved D. Trimming stripped 5 bases from V and 4 bases from J, with 19 bases between. CDR1 LGHDT and CDR2 YNNKEL come from the germline V gene (reference sequence). The CDR3 sequence is 16 residues long. CDR3 sequence reads: CASSSRPSSIPDTQYF. The CDR3 coding sequence is TGTGCCAGCAGCTCCCGGCCAAGTAGCATCCCAGATACGCAGTATTTT.

The CDR3 sequence: CASSLSNEKLFF. Written as DNA, the CDR3 is TGTGCCAGCAGTTTATCTAATGAAAAACTGTTTTTT. The V call is TRBV28, the J call TRBJ1-4; D ambiguous. V was shortened by 1 base and J by 3 bases, with 0 bases between the two germline ends. The CDR3 runs to 12 residues. The germline gives CDR1 MDHEN, CDR2 SYDVKM.

The gene calls are TRBV20-1 and TRBJ2-2; 7 bases are a match to TRBD1. Germline CDR1 DFQATT, CDR2 SNEGSKA (reference sequence). CDR3 length: 15 amino acids. The trim removed 1 base at V and 3 bases at J, leaving 5 bases unmatched. Here the CDR3 reads CSARGQGGYTGELFF. The CDR3 coding sequence is TGCAGTGCTAGAGGACAGGGTGGATACACCGGGGAGCTGTTTTTT.

A few counts support this clonotype. V gene TRBV27 combines with J gene TRBJ2-1; 7 nucleotides align to TRBD2. The CDR3 loop spans 15 amino acids. The V gene's germline CDR1 is MNHEY and CDR2 SMNVEV (reference sequence). The V segment lost 8 bases and the J segment 6 bases; nucleotides outside the gene matches: 13. CDR3 sequence (DNA): TGTGCCAGCGGAGTCGTAGCGGGTTCTCCCAATGAGCAGTTCTTC. It specifies CASGVVAGSPNEQFF.

V is TRBV15 and J is TRBJ2-7; D not certain. The CDR3 runs to 16 residues. Trimming removed 1 base from V and 0 bases from J, with 13 bases in between. Germline-derived CDR1 and CDR2 are LNHNV and YYDKDF (reference sequence). CDR3 DNA sequence: TGTGCCACCAGCAGAGGCCTCGGGTCCGGCTCCTACGAGCAGTACTTC. As protein: CATSRGLGSGSYEQYF.

This clonotype came up many times. The chain uses TRBV4-3 and TRBJ1-1, with a tentative D call TRBD1 (5 bases). Germline lookup yields CDR1 LGHNA and CDR2 YSLEER. CDR3 length: 15 amino acids. Trimming took 0 bases from V and 3 from J, leaving 11 bases between them. Written as DNA, the CDR3 is TGCGCCAGCAGCCAAGAGGAGGGACGAGACACTGAAGCTTTCTTT. This sequence encodes CASSQEEGRDTEAFF.

V and J are TRBV12-3 or TRBV12-4 and TRBJ2-2; tentative D call: TRBD2 (6 bases). The germline V and J ends were trimmed by 2 bases and 5 bases, with 9 bases remaining between them. The CDR3 covers 14 residues. CDR3 loop: CASSLPAGTGELFF. The CDR3 DNA is TGTGCCAGCAGTTTACCGGCGGGAACCGGGGAGCTGTTTTTT.

This clonotype was counted once. V is TRBV13 and J is TRBJ1-1; no clear D gene. The V and J ends lost 2 bases and 2 bases respectively, with 9 bases between them. CDR3 length: 14 amino acids. Germline CDR1 is PRHDT and CDR2 is FYEKMQ (reference sequence). The CDR3 nucleotides read TGTGCCAGCAGCTTAAGACCGCGAAACACTGAAGCTTTCTTT. Residues: CASSLRPRNTEAFF.

Points on this clonotype: This may arise from a read error, as a much more abundant clone is one base away. The CDR3 does not close with the conserved phenylalanine or tryptophan, likely indicating a read error. The DNA is omitted, as the CDR3 cannot be located on it reliably, and the CDR3 follows TCRdb's listing. The rearrangement links TRBV15 to TRBJ2-1; the D call TRBD2 from the table was never checked on the DNA. The CDR3 totals 15 residues, both ends included. Germline V lookup: CDR1 LNHNV, CDR2 YYDKDF (reference sequence). The CDR3: CATSRPGVAGSFVDL.

There are a few counts of this clonotype. The V call is TRBV6-5, the J call TRBJ2-2; 7 nucleotides match TRBD2. Germline V gene sequence: CDR1 MNHEY, CDR2 SVGAGI. The ends lost 2 bases at V and 3 bases at J; junction bases unmatched: 6. The CDR3 is 16 residues long. CDR3 nucleotide sequence: TGTGCCAGCAGTTACCGACTAGCAGGCGACACCGGGGAGCTGTTTTTT. It encodes CASSYRLAGDTGELFF.

The chain joins TRBV28 to TRBJ2-1; D uncertain. The CDR3 consists of 13 residues. Germline V CDR1 and CDR2: MDHEN, SYDVKM. V was shortened by 4 bases and J by 7 bases, with 11 bases between the two germline ends. This chain's CDR3 is CASSWDSVNEQFF. CDR3 nucleotides: TGTGCCAGCAGTTGGGATAGTGTTAATGAGCAGTTCTTC. The full variable domain, completed using reference TRBV28 and TRBJ2-1, is DVKVTQSSRYLVKRTGEKVFLECVQDMDHENMFWYRQDPGLGLRLIYFSYDVKMKEKGDIPEGYSVSREKKERFSLILESASTNQTSMYLCASSWDSVNEQFFGPGTRLTVL.

This clonotype was detected many times. The CDR3 loop is CSASDRGNTEKLFF. The CDR3 DNA follows: TGCAGTGCTTCGGACAGGGGGAATACTGAAAAACTGTTTTTT. The chain has TRBV20-1 and TRBJ1-4, with 10 bases that match TRBD1. This CDR3 contains 14 residues. Per the germline V gene, CDR1 is DFQATT and CDR2 is SNEGSKA (reference sequence). The V and J ends lost 5 bases and 7 bases, in that order; junction bases with no gene match: 7.

This clonotype was detected a few times. This rearrangement joins TRBV4-1 to TRBJ2-7; 11 nucleotides line up with TRBD2. The junction had 6 bases not matched to a gene; V was cut back by 0 bases and J by 2 bases. This CDR3 contains 17 residues. The germline gives CDR1 MGHRA, CDR2 YSYEKL. The CDR3 DNA reads as TGCGCCAGCAGCCAAGAGTCTGGGACTAGCGGACCCTACGAGCAGTACTTC. Amino acid sequence: CASSQESGTSGPYEQYF.